The 7 T cell receptor beta chains presented below share a single source sample, sequenced in a study of shared clonotypes between healthy human individuals (dated by TCRdb to the early 2020s). Library preparation employed the immunoSEQ multiplex PCR assay. What TCRdb holds here is the immuneACCESS table cut down to in-frame rearrangements. Part of the clones is not present; checked against another copy, under half of the missing clones reflect an unresolved V gene, and the others are unexplained. The sample yields about 2.1 million clones; 80% to 95% were counted once. Around 1.7% of the sample is taken by the ten largest. CD8 naive samples were CD45RO-negative cells positively selected for CCR7, giving a CD45RA+CCR7+ population that excluded TemRA cells. The sequenced sample was naive CD8+ T cells from PBMCs. The cell subset or site label corresponds to: CD45RA+CCR7+. The receptors here all came from a man younger than 35 in good health. Some clones in this sample may be carry-over from other donors' samples.

This clone occurred once. This chain connects TRBV9 to TRBJ1-2; tentative D call: TRBD1 (6 bases). Deletions cut 0 bases from V and 8 bases from J, with 14 bases between. The CDR3 length is 14 residues. Germline V CDR1 and CDR2: SGDLS, YYNGEE. The CDR3 is CASSVVGGAYGYTF. Here the CDR3 DNA reads TGTGCCAGCAGCGTAGTAGGGGGGGCTTACGGCTACACCTTC.

CDR3 DNA: TGTGCCAGCAGCGCCCGACAGAGCTCCTACGAGCAGTACTTC. This codes for CASSARQSSYEQYF. The chain is built from TRBV7-9 and TRBJ2-7, with D possibly matching TRBD1 (5 bases). In germline, CDR1 is SEHNR, CDR2 FQNEAQ (reference sequence). Trimming removed 5 bases from V and 0 bases from J, with 11 bases in between. The CDR3 totals 14 residues.

V is TRBV9 and J is TRBJ1-2; the D is unclear. Trimming removed 0 bases at V and 8 bases at J, with 20 bases between. The CDR3 loop spans 16 amino acids. Germline V gene sequence: CDR1 SGDLS, CDR2 YYNGEE. The CDR3 here is CASSVGFKTIIQGYTF. The DNA of the CDR3 is TGTGCCAGCAGCGTAGGTTTCAAGACTATCATCCAAGGCTACACCTTC.

The V call is TRBV4-3, the J call TRBJ1-5; tentative D call: TRBD1 (5 bases). CDR1 is LGHNA, CDR2 YSLEER, per germline. The length of the CDR3 is 16 residues. The germline V and J ends were trimmed by 1 base and 6 bases, with 16 bases remaining between them. CDR3 residues: CASSQGRGVLSQPQHF. The CDR3 DNA sequence: TGCGCCAGCAGCCAAGGGCGGGGGGTCTTGAGTCAGCCCCAGCATTTT.

Comment on this clone: This sample also contains other DNA sequences that code for the same CDR3. This chain uses TRBV27 with TRBJ2-2, with a weak D call TRBD1 (5 bases). The germline V gene encodes CDR1 MNHEY and CDR2 SMNVEV (reference sequence). This CDR3 has 12 residues. V was pared by 9 bases and J by 2 bases, with 7 bases between. The CDR3 protein is CASRGNTGELFF. CDR3 sequence (DNA): TGTGCCAGTAGGGGAAACACCGGGGAGCTGTTTTTT.

The chain recombines TRBV27 with TRBJ2-1, with TRBD2 matching over 10 bases. The CDR3 runs 16 residues. V was clipped by 2 bases and J by 7 bases; unmatched bases: 8. CDR1 MNHEY and CDR2 SMNVEV come from the germline V gene (reference sequence). The CDR3 coding sequence is TGTGCCAGCAGTTTAAATCCTAGCGGGAGTTGGAATGAGCAGTTCTTC. Translating gives CASSLNPSGSWNEQFF.

The V and J genes are TRBV4-3 and TRBJ2-3; D not resolved. The V gene's germline CDR1 is LGHNA and CDR2 YSLEER. The germline V and J ends were trimmed by 2 bases and 0 bases, with 12 bases remaining between them. The CDR3 covers 16 residues. The CDR3 DNA reads TGCGCCAGCAGCCAAATTATGGTTTCTAGCACAGATACGCAGTATTTT. It translates to CASSQIMVSSTDTQYF.